Below are 8 T cell receptor beta chains sequenced from a single sample in a study of shared clonotypes between healthy human individuals. The protocol was immunoSEQ multiplex PCR, while the TCRdb copy is restricted to in-frame clones and leaves out a portion. The data show approximately 1,500,000 clones, roughly 97% seen once. The specimen sequenced was naive CD4+ T cells sorted from blood. Subset described: CD45RA+ positively selected. The receptor source for this set is a man aged 30 to 39 in good health.

The rearrangement joins TRBV7-2 to TRBJ1-4; 10 bases fit TRBD1. After removal of 6 bases from V and 5 bases from J, the junction contained 3 bases not matched to a gene. The CDR3 spans 14 residues. Germline V CDR1 and CDR2: SGHTA, FQGNSA. CDR3 in DNA: TGTGCCAGCAGGCGGACAGGGGGGAATGAAAAACTGTTTTTT. Protein: CASRRTGGNEKLFF.

The chain recombines TRBV19 with TRBJ1-1, with 7 bases that match TRBD1. V lost 5 bases, J lost 2 bases, and 5 bases stayed unmatched. Germline assignment: CDR1 LNHDA and CDR2 SQIVND (reference sequence). This CDR3 has 14 amino acids. CDR3 sequence reads: CASSRDRRNTEAFF. In DNA, the CDR3 is TGTGCCAGTAGTCGGGACAGAAGAAACACTGAAGCTTTCTTT.

The rearrangement uses TRBV30 and TRBJ2-1, with TRBD2 matching over 14 bases. CDR1 GTSNPN and CDR2 SVGIG come from the germline V gene (reference sequence). J was trimmed by 7 bases and V by 0 bases; bases with no gene match: 8. This CDR3 is 17 amino acids long. The CDR3 reads CAWSVDPGLAGANEQFF. The CDR3 coding sequence is TGTGCCTGGAGTGTTGACCCGGGACTAGCGGGGGCTAATGAGCAGTTCTTC.

Remarks on this clone: The same CDR3 can be traced to other DNA sequences in this sample. The gene calls are TRBV5-1 and TRBJ2-7, with D possibly being TRBD1 (7 bases). The germline V and J ends were trimmed by 4 bases and 4 bases, with 18 bases remaining between them. CDR1 and CDR2 (germline): SGHRS, YFSETQ. The CDR3 covers 15 residues. The CDR3 sequence is CASSLEGAGNYEQYF. CDR3 sequence (DNA): TGCGCCAGCAGCCTGGAGGGGGCAGGGAATTACGAGCAGTACTTC. The entire variable domain, with the rest obtained from reference TRBV5-1 and TRBJ2-7, is as follows: KAGVTQTPRYLIKTRGQQVTLSCSPISGHRSVSWYQQTPGQGLQFLFEYFSETQRNKGNFPGRFSGRQFSNSRSEMNVSTLELGDSALYLCASSLEGAGNYEQYFGPGTRLTVT.

The chain recombines TRBV27 with TRBJ2-3; 7 bases are a match to TRBD2. V lost 5 bases to trimming and J lost 3 bases; unmatched junction nucleotides: 8. CDR1 is MNHEY and CDR2 is SMNVEV in the germline V gene (reference sequence). The CDR3 covers 15 residues. The CDR3 region has the DNA TGTGCCAGCAGTAGGGGCGGACTAGGAACAGATACGCAGTATTTT. It is translated as CASSRGGLGTDTQYF.

The chain employs TRBV4-3 and TRBJ2-3, with D possibly TRBD2 on 5 matching bases. The CDR3 is 18 residues long. Germline V gene sequence: CDR1 LGHNA, CDR2 YSLEER. V was cut by 1 base and J by 8 bases, with 25 bases left in between. As DNA, the CDR3 is TGCGCCAGCAGCCAAGCCTCCGGGATCTTCTCACTCTGGGGTACGCAGTATTTT. This gives the protein CASSQASGIFSLWGTQYF.

The chain uses TRBV5-4 and TRBJ1-2; perhaps TRBD1 as D (5 bases). Trimming took 2 bases from V and 11 from J, leaving 16 bases between them. Germline CDR1 SGHNT, CDR2 YYREEE (reference sequence). The CDR3 length is 13 residues. The CDR3 reads CASSLPQTGRYTF. The CDR3, as DNA: TGTGCCAGCAGCTTACCCCAAACAGGCCGGTACACCTTC.

To note about this clone: The same CDR3 can be traced to other DNA sequences in this sample. The rearrangement joins TRBV5-1 to TRBJ2-5; D is unclear. Germline V lookup: CDR1 SGHRS, CDR2 YFSETQ. CDR3 size: 14 residues. Trimming pared 0 bases from V and 2 bases from J, leaving 8 bases between. CDR3 nucleotides: TGCGCCAGCAGCTTGGGGCAGTTACAAGAGACCCAGTACTTC. Protein sequence: CASSLGQLQETQYF.